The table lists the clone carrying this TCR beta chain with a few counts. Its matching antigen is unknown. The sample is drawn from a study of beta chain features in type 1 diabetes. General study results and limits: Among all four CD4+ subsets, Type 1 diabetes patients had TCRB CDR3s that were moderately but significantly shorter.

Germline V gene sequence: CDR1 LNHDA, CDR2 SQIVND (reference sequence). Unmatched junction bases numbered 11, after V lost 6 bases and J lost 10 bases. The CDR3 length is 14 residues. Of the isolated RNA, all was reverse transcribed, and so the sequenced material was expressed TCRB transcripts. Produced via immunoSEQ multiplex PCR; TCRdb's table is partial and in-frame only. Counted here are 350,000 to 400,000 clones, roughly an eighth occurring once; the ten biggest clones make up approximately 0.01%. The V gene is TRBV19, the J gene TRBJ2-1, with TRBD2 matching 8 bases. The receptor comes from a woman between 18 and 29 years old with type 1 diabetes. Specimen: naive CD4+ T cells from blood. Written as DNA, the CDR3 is TGTGCCAGTAGCCATCTAGCGGGTGGTAGGGAGCAGTTCTTC. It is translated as CASSHLAGGREQFF.